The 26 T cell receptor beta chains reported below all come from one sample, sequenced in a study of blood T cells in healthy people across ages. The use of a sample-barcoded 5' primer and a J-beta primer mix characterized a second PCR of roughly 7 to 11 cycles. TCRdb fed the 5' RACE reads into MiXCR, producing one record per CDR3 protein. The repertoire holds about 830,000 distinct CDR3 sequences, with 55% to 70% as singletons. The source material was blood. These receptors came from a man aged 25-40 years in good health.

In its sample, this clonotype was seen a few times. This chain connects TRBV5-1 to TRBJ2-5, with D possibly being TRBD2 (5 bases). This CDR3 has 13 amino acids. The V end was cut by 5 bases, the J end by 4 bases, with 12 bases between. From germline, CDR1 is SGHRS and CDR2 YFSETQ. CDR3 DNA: TGCGCCAGCAGACTGGACTTGAGAGAGACCCAGTACTTC. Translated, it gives CASRLDLRETQYF.

The CDR3 bases are TGTGCCAGCAGTTTACTGACTAGCGGGGGCTTAGGCAATGAGCAGTTCTTC. Translated: CASSLLTSGGLGNEQFF. The V and J genes are TRBV27 and TRBJ2-1; 12 nucleotides line up with TRBD2. The CDR3 loop spans 17 amino acids. Germline lookup yields CDR1 MNHEY and CDR2 SMNVEV (reference sequence). The J segment lost 6 bases and the V segment lost 2 bases, leaving 8 bases of the junction unmatched.

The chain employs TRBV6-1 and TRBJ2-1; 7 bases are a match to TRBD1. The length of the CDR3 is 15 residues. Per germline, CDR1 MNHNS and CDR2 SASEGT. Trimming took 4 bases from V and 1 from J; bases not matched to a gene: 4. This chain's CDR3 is CASSVWDSSYNEQFF. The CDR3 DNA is TGTGCCAGCAGTGTCTGGGACAGTTCCTACAATGAGCAGTTCTTC.

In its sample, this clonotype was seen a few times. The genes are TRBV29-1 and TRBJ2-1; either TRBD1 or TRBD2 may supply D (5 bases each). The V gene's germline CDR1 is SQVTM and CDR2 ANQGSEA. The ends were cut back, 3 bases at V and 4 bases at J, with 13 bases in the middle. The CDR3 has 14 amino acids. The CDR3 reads CSVEQTAAYNEQFF. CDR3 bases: TGCAGCGTTGAGCAGACAGCGGCATACAATGAGCAGTTCTTC.

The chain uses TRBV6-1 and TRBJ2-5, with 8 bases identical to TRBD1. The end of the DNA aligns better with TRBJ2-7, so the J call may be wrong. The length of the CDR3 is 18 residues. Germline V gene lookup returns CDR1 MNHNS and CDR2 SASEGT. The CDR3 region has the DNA TGTGCCAGCATCTGGAAGCAACATGACAGGGGCCAGCTCGACGAGCAGTACTTC. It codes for CASIWKQHDRGQLDEQYF.

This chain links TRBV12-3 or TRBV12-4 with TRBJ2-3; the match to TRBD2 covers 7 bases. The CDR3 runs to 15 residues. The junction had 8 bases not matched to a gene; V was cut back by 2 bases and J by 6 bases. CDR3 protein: CASSLSGGGVDTQYF. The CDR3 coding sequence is TGTGCCAGCAGTTTATCGGGCGGGGGAGTGGATACGCAGTATTTT.

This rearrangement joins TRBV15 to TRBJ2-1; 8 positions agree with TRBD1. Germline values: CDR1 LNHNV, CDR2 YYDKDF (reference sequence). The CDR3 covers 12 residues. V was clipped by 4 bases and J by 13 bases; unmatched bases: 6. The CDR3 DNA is TGTGCCACCAGCATGGACAGGGCTGCCCAGTTCTTC. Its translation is CATSMDRAAQFF.

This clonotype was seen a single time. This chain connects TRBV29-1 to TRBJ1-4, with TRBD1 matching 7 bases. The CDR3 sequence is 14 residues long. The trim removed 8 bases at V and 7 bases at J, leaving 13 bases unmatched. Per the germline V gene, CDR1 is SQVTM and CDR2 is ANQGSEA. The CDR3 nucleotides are TGCAGCATCAGCTCCGGGACAGTAACTGAAAAACTGTTTTTT. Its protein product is CSISSGTVTEKLFF.

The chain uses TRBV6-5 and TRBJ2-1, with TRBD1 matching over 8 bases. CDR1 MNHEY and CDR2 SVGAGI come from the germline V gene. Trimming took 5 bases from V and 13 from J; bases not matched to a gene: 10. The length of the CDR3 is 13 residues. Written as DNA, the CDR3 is TGTGCCAGCAGTCCCTACAGGGGGGAGCCCCAGTTCTTC. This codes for CASSPYRGEPQFF.

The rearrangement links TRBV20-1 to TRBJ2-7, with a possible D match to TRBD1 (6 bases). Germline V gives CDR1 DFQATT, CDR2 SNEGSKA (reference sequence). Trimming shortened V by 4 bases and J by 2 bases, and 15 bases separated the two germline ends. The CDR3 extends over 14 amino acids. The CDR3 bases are TGCAGTGCTAAGGTTCAGGGGAGTGCCTACGAGCAGTACTTC. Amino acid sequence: CSAKVQGSAYEQYF.

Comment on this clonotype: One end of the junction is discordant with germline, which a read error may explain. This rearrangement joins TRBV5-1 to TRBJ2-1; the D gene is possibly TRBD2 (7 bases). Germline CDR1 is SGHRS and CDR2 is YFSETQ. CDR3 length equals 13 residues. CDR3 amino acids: CAGSRTRGDEQFF. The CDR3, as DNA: TGCGCCGGCAGCCGGACTAGGGGGGATGAGCAGTTCTTC.

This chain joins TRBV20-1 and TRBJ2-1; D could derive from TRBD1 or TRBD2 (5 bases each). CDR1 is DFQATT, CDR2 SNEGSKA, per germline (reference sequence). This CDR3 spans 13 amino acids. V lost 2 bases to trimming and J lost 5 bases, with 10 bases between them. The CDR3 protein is CSARTGQNNEQFF. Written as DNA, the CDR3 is TGCAGTGCTAGAACGGGGCAGAACAATGAGCAGTTCTTC.

The CDR3 nucleotides read TGTGCCACCAGCAGAGTAGGACTAGGAGGAGATACGCAGTATTTT. It yields the protein CATSRVGLGGDTQYF. This sequence joins TRBV15 and TRBJ2-3; 7 bases line up with TRBD2. The J segment lost 5 bases and the V segment lost 1 base, leaving 6 bases of the junction unmatched. There are 15 residues in the CDR3. Per germline, CDR1 LNHNV and CDR2 YYDKDF (reference sequence).

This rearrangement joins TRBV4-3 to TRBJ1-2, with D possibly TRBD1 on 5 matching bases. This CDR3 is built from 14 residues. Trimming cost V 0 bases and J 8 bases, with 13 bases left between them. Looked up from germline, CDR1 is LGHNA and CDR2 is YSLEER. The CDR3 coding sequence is TGCGCCAGCAGCCAAGATCTAGGGGTTGGGGGCTACACCTTC. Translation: CASSQDLGVGGYTF.

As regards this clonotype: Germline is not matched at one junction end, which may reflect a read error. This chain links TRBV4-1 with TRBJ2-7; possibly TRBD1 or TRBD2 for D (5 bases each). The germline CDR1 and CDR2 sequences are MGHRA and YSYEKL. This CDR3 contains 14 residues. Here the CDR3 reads CSSSQGVETYEQYF. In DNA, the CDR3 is TGCTCCAGCAGCCAGGGAGTCGAAACCTACGAGCAGTACTTC.

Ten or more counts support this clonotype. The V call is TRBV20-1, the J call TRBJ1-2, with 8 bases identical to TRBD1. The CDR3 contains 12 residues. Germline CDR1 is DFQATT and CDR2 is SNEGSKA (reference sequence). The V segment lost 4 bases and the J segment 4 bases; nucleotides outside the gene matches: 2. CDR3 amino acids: CSATGQGYGYTF. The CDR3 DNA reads TGCAGTGCTACTGGACAGGGCTATGGCTACACCTTC.

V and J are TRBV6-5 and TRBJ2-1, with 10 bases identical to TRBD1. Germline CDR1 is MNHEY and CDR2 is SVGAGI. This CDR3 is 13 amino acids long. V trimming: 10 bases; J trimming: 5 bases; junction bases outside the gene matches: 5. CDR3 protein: CATGTGVNNEQFF. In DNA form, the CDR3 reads TGTGCCACTGGGACAGGGGTAAACAATGAGCAGTTCTTC.

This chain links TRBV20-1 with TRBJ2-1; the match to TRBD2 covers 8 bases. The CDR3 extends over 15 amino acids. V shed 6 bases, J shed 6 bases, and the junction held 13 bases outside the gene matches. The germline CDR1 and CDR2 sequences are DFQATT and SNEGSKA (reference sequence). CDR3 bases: TGCAGTGCCCGGGGGGAACTAGCGGTTCTCAATGAGCAGTTCTTC. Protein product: CSARGELAVLNEQFF.

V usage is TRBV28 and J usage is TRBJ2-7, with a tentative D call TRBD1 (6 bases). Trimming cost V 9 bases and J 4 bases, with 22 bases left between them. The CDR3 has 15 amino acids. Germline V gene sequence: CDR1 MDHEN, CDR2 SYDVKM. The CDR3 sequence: CASFKTGRREYEQYF. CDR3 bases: TGTGCCAGTTTCAAGACAGGCCGTAGAGAATACGAGCAGTACTTC.

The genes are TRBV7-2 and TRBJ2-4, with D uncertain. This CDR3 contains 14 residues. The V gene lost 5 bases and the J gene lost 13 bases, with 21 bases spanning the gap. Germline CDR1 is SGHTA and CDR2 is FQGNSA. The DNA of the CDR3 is TGTGCCAGCAGCCCCGCATCTGATGTGATCACCCAGTACTTC. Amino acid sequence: CASSPASDVITQYF.

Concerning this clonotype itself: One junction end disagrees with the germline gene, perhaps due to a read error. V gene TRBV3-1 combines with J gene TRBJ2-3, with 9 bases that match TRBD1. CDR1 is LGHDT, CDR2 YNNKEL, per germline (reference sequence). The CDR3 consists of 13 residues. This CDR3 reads CVSKDRGTDTQYF. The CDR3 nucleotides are TGTGTCAGCAAAGACAGGGGGACAGATACGCAGTATTTT.

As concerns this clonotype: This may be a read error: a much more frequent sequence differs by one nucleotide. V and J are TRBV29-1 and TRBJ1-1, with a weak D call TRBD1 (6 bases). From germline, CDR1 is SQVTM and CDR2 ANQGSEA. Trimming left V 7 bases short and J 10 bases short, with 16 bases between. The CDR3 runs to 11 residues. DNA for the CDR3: TGCAGCGGGGGGGCCAGGACCATAGCTTTCTTT. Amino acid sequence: CSGGARTIAFF.

CDR3 protein: CASSPTSASGMSNEQFF. As DNA, the CDR3 is TGTGCCAGCAGCCCAACCTCCGCGTCAGGTATGAGCAATGAGCAGTTCTTC. This chain uses TRBV11-1 with TRBJ2-1; D not resolved. Germline V lookup: CDR1 SGHAT, CDR2 FQDESV (reference sequence). The CDR3 spans 17 residues. V lost 5 bases to trimming and J lost 6 bases, with 23 bases between them.

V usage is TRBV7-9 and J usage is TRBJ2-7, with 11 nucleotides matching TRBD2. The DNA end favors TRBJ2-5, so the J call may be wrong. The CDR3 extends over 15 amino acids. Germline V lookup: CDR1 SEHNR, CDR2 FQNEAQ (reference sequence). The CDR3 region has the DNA TGTGCCAGCAGCCCTCCGGGACTAGCGGTCGAGACCCAGTACTTC. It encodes CASSPPGLAVETQYF.

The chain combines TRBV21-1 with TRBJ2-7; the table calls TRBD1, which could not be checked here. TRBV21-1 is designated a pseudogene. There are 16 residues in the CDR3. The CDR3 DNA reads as TGTGCCAGCAGCAAAAAGAGGACAGGGCCTACCTACGAGCAGTACTTC. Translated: CASSKKRTGPTYEQYF.

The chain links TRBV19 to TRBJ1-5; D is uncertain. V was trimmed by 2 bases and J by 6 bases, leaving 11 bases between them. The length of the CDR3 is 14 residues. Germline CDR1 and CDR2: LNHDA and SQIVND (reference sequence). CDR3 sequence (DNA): TGTGCCAGTAGTATACATTTGGCTGGTCAGCCCCAGCATTTT. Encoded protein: CASSIHLAGQPQHF.